This T cell receptor (beta chain) was found in a study of glioma-infiltrating T cells (dated by TCRdb to the mid-2010s). Broadly, across the study: Glioma tissue, non-neoplastic brain tissue and matched peripheral blood mononuclear cells were used as sources from which TCR alpha- and beta-chain repertoires were sequenced. The paired cohort was made up of three low-grade glioma patients, about 8 primary glioblastoma patients and three non-glioma patients who contributed non-neoplastic brain tissue. To gauge divergence between tissue and blood T-cell populations, every tissue-infiltrating repertoire was compared against the peripheral blood repertoire from the same patient. Here is what the overall study found, with its caveats: Small numbers underpinned the group comparisons: under ten glioblastoma patients, three low-grade glioma patients and three non-neoplastic patients. VJ-independent divergence between tissue and blood was found to be below expectation in non-neoplastic patients but above expectation in all gliomas, particularly low-grade gliomas. Very few CDR3 sequences were shared between tissue and blood, attributed to high CDR3 diversity and limited sampling.

From a lookup of the germline V gene (reference sequence), CDR1 and CDR2 are LNHNV and YYDKDF. The CDR3 runs 14 amino acids, cysteine and phenylalanine included. Only the CDR3 DNA stays, 42 bases, in frame from base 1. With respect to this clonotype: Its cognate antigen has yet to be identified. One junction end disagrees with the germline gene, perhaps due to a read error. This beta chain is an unintended read in a library built for alpha chains; its size means little.

The iRepertoire nested amplicon-rescue multiplex PCR (arm-PCR) platform was used to amplify TCR alpha and beta CDR3 regions from RNA. One-step reverse transcription and amplification used about 95-450 ng of tissue mRNA or PBMC total RNA as input. Following bead purification, Illumina adapters were added through a secondary multiplex PCR, and the libraries were then gel-purified between 200 and 400 bp. Demultiplexing relied on internal 6-nucleotide barcodes carried by the libraries. Libraries were sequenced on an Illumina MiSeq with 2x220 or 2x250 nucleotide paired-end reads. The authors' pipeline ran thus. Paired reads were merged using FLASH 1.2.11 and were aligned to the GRCh37 human genome using BWA-MEM, after which TRA and TRB reads were extracted. V and J assignment used an IMGT-derived reference of cassette sequences and CDR3 motifs that included pseudogenes. Three-frame translation of reads was performed, and productive CDR3s were defined as those with a C...FGXG motif and no stop codons. Clonotypes were defined as unique combinations of V-J cassette pair and CDR3 amino acid sequence. Reads were filtered by Hamming distance, with the threshold set by the sequence error rate of each sample in mapped regions. TCRdb reworked the public reads: Q25 trimming with fastp, MiXCR clone assembly, productive beta chains retained. Rows are combined by CDR3 protein, so each entry shows the most common genes and DNA. The V and J calls were determined by TCRdb, not by the authors. The sample table shows more than 1,000 distinct CDR3 sequences, and around 28% are seen once. Jointly, the top ten make up roughly 13% of the sample.

Material: glioma tissue, nonneoplastic brain tissue, or PBMCs (not recorded which). The TCR sequence derives from a human donor with low-grade glioma or glioblastoma, undergoing nonglioma brain surgery, or in good health (not recorded which). The chain employs TRBV15 and TRBJ2-1, and the D gene may be TRBD1, 6 bases matching. The sequenced DNA is TGTGCCACCAGCGGAGACAGGACCTACAATGAGCAGTTCTTC. Translated, this is CATSGDRTYNEQFF.